This TCR beta chain was obtained from a study of blood T cell repertoires in COVID-19. Looking at the study overall: Spain, Italy and the United States supplied samples that represented acute and convalescent COVID-19. PBMCs, B-cell-depleted T cells, or T cells provided the cDNA or gDNA that made up the material.

In the authors' workflow: For nucleated cells, counts were estimated from reference gene primer amplification. Assay used: immunoSEQ multiplex PCR; TCRdb lists only in-frame clones, some missing. V and J calls and clone size are given by that table; D and trimming were obtained from the DNA. The data contain about 97,000 clones, approximately 91% of them singletons. V dropped 7 bases and J dropped 7 bases, with 13 bases sitting between them. Germline CDR1 SNHLY, CDR2 FYNNEI. The CDR3 totals 12 residues. This receptor was taken from a man younger than 30 with acute or convalescent COVID-19. V gene TRBV2 combines with J gene TRBJ1-2, with D possibly TRBD1 on 6 matching bases. Sequencing was carried out using peripheral blood. CDR3: CASNPRGGGYTF. CDR3 in DNA: TGTGCCAGCAACCCCAGGGGCGGTGGCTACACCTTC. The variable domain in full, with the rest retrieved from reference TRBV2 and TRBJ1-2, is EPEVTQTPSHQVTQMGQEVILRCVPISNHLYFYWYRQILGQKVEFLVSFYNNEISEKSEIFDDQFSVERPDGSNFTLKIRSTKLEDSAMYFCASNPRGGGYTFGSGTRLTVV.